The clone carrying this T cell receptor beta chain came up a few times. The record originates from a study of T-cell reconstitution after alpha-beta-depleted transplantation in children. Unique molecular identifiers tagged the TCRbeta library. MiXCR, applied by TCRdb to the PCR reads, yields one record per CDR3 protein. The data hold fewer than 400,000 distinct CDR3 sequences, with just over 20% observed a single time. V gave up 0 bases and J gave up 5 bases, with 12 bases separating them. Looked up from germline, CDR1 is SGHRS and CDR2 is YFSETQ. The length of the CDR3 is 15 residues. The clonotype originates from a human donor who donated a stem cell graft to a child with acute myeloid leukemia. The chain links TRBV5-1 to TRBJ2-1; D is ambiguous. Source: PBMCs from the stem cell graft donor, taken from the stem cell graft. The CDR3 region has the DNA TGCGCCAGCAGCTTGGTGCAGGCAGGCAACAATGAGCAGTTCTTC. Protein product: CASSLVQAGNNEQFF.